This TCR beta chain was identified in a study of human T cells and chemical hapten exposure. V was cut by 5 bases and J by 0 bases, with 8 bases left in between. The CDR3 totals 14 residues. Time point specified: healthy volunteer bleed at 6 weeks. RNA extraction used unfractionated whole blood as the source of total RNA. Individual cDNA molecules had unique molecular identifiers attached to them by the library. Per the original data handling: Sample TCR counts, which ranged from about 20,000 to 750,000, had a median of roughly 99,000. TCRdb called the RACE reads again in MiXCR, with one record for every CDR3 protein. These V and J calls rely on TCRdb rather than the paper's analysis. The sample has around 35,000 distinct CDR3 sequences; 5.5% are singletons. This clonotype has at least ten counts.

The clonotype originates from a human donor in good health. Some clones in this sample may be carry-over from other donors' samples. The sequencing sample was made of whole blood. The chain is built from TRBV12-3 or TRBV12-4 and TRBJ1-3; the D gene is possibly TRBD1 (5 bases). CDR3 coding DNA: TGTGCCAGCAGTCGCGGGACCTCTGGAAACACCATATATTTT. This gives the protein CASSRGTSGNTIYF.